The 31 T cell receptor beta chains reported below all come from one sample, sequenced in a study of blood T cells in healthy people across ages. A second PCR, run for about 6 to 11 cycles, used a sample-barcoded 5' primer plus a J-beta primer mix. TCRdb used MiXCR to reprocess the 5' RACE reads, holding one entry per CDR3 protein. The table lists under 950,000 distinct CDR3 sequences, about a fifth of them singletons, with about 22% in the top ten. Sequencing was performed on blood. These receptors were obtained from a man in his 70s in good health.

This sequence joins TRBV3-1 and TRBJ2-5; tentatively, D is TRBD1 or TRBD2 (6 bases each). V was shortened by 0 bases and J by 5 bases, with 13 bases between the two germline ends. CDR3 length: 15 residues. Germline CDR1 reads LGHDT; CDR2 reads YNNKEL (reference sequence). CDR3 nucleotide sequence: TGTGCCAGCAGCCAAGATGCCGGGGGCTGGGAGACCCAGTACTTC. This translates into CASSQDAGGWETQYF.

The rearrangement links TRBV27 to TRBJ2-3, with D possibly matching TRBD1 (6 bases). The CDR3 has 18 amino acids. The germline CDR1 and CDR2 sequences are MNHEY and SMNVEV (reference sequence). Between the trimmed V and J ends, which lost 5 bases and 2 bases, there was a span of 23 bases. The chain's CDR3 is CASSPSYIGGYPTDTQYF. CDR3 nucleotide sequence: TGTGCCAGCAGTCCCTCCTATATAGGGGGATATCCCACAGATACGCAGTATTTT.

The chain combines TRBV7-9 with TRBJ2-5, with D tentatively TRBD2 (6 bases). CDR1 and CDR2 from the germline V gene are SEHNR and FQNEAQ (reference sequence). Trimming stripped 6 bases from V and 2 bases from J, with 22 bases between. The CDR3 is 17 amino acids. The CDR3 DNA reads as TGTGCCAGCAGTCCCTGGGTCGGACTACCGTTTCAAGAGACCCAGTACTTC. As protein: CASSPWVGLPFQETQYF.

This clonotype was counted many times. This chain uses TRBV18 with TRBJ2-5; unclear D gene. This CDR3 has 14 amino acids. Per germline, CDR1 KGHSH and CDR2 LQKENI. V dropped 0 bases and J dropped 4 bases, with 9 bases sitting between them. CDR3 nucleotides: TGTGCCAGCTCACCACCGATCGGTAGAGAGACCCAGTACTTC. Amino acid sequence: CASSPPIGRETQYF.

The gene calls are TRBV18 and TRBJ2-1; D gene ambiguous. The J call may be wrong; the DNA end is better matched by TRBJ2-7. Germline CDR1 reads KGHSH; CDR2 reads LQKENI. The length of the CDR3 is 13 residues. In DNA, the CDR3 is TGTGCCAGCTCACAAACGGACGCCTACGAGCAGTACTTC. Its translation: CASSQTDAYEQYF.

This chain links TRBV7-2 with TRBJ2-7; TRBD2 matches 7 bases. Germline assignment: CDR1 SGHTA and CDR2 FQGNSA. The CDR3 has 13 amino acids. The ends lost 6 bases at V and 7 bases at J; junction bases unmatched: 9. This CDR3 is CASRAGGVREQYF. CDR3 in DNA: TGTGCCAGCAGAGCTGGGGGGGTTCGAGAGCAGTACTTC.

This clonotype was observed a handful of times. The CDR3 here is CASSLGATKNIQYF. The CDR3 DNA follows: TGTGCCAGCAGTTTGGGGGCAACCAAAAACATTCAGTACTTC. The rearrangement joins TRBV28 to TRBJ2-4; D perhaps matches TRBD1 (6 bases). This CDR3 is 14 amino acids long. Between the trimmed V and J ends, which lost 3 bases and 2 bases, there was a span of 8 bases. Germline CDR1 and CDR2: MDHEN and SYDVKM.

Only a few counts were recorded for this clonotype. The CDR3 loop is CATSGSDTQYF. Written as DNA, the CDR3 is TGTGCCACCAGCGGGTCAGATACGCAGTATTTT. The chain couples TRBV24-1 to TRBJ2-3; D ambiguous. In germline, CDR1 is KGHDR, CDR2 SFDVKD. CDR3 length equals 11 residues. V was clipped by 7 bases and J by 4 bases, with 5 bases between them.

The rearrangement links TRBV12-3 or TRBV12-4 to TRBJ2-5; 10 bases match TRBD1. The DNA matches TRBJ2-7 better at its end, which makes the J call doubtful. This CDR3 has 15 residues. CDR3 residues: CASSSRDRGGYEQYF. The CDR3 DNA sequence: TGTGCCAGCAGTTCCCGGGACAGGGGCGGCTACGAGCAGTACTTC.

The chain joins TRBV27 to TRBJ1-4; D is undetermined. The CDR3 has 16 amino acids. Per the germline V gene, CDR1 is MNHEY and CDR2 is SMNVEV (reference sequence). Trimming took off 8 bases at V and 8 bases at J, with 24 bases between the two ends. The CDR3 reads CASAPGLGRGKEKLFF. CDR3 nucleotides: TGTGCCAGCGCCCCCGGTCTGGGCCGAGGAAAGGAAAAACTGTTTTTT.

The chain is built from TRBV3-1 and TRBJ2-1; D gene unclear. CDR1 and CDR2 from the germline V gene are LGHDT and YNNKEL (reference sequence). There are 15 residues in the CDR3. Deletions cut 4 bases from V and 2 bases from J, with 12 bases between. The CDR3 region is CASSPEYGAYNEQFF. For the CDR3, the DNA is TGTGCCAGCAGCCCCGAGTATGGTGCCTACAATGAGCAGTTCTTC.

V usage is TRBV4-3 and J usage is TRBJ2-3, with TRBD2 as a possible D gene (6 bases). CDR3 length: 16 amino acids. V was cut by 0 bases and J by 4 bases, with 14 bases left in between. Germline V gene sequence: CDR1 LGHNA, CDR2 YSLEER. Here the CDR3 reads CASSQDNGRGADTQYF. In nucleotides, the CDR3 is TGCGCCAGCAGCCAAGATAACGGGAGAGGCGCAGATACGCAGTATTTT.

This clonotype has just a few counts. V gene TRBV20-1 combines with J gene TRBJ2-1; a weak D match, TRBD1 (6 bases). CDR1 DFQATT and CDR2 SNEGSKA come from the germline V gene (reference sequence). Trimming left V 0 bases short and J 8 bases short, with 20 bases between. This CDR3 comprises 16 residues. CDR3 coding DNA: TGCAGTGCTAGAGATTTCCGGGACACTGGCGGGTATGAGCAGTTCTTC. Protein: CSARDFRDTGGYEQFF.

The rearrangement links TRBV6-6 to TRBJ2-3, with 7 bases aligning to TRBD2. V lost 11 bases to trimming and J lost 0 bases; unmatched junction nucleotides: 11. This CDR3 has 15 amino acids. Germline V gives CDR1 MNHNY, CDR2 SVGAGI (reference sequence). The chain's CDR3 is CAAIRLARSTDTQYF. The CDR3 region has the DNA TGTGCCGCCATTCGACTAGCACGGAGCACAGATACGCAGTATTTT.

In its sample, this clonotype was seen a few times. This chain connects TRBV28 to TRBJ2-5; 7 bases match TRBD2. V dropped 3 bases and J dropped 1; count of bases not matched to a gene: 5. The V gene's germline CDR1 is MDHEN and CDR2 SYDVKM. The CDR3 loop spans 15 amino acids. In DNA form, the CDR3 reads TGTGCCAGCAGTTTGCCTAGCGGAGGCCAAGAGACCCAGTACTTC. It codes for CASSLPSGGQETQYF.

This clonotype was observed a handful of times. This rearrangement joins TRBV7-2 to TRBJ2-5; D not resolved. The CDR3 covers 15 residues. V lost 5 bases to trimming and J lost 0 bases, with 13 bases between them. Germline V gene lookup returns CDR1 SGHTA and CDR2 FQGNSA. The CDR3 region has the DNA TGTGCCAGCAGCAGCTATGGACGGTACCAAGAGACCCAGTACTTC. Protein: CASSSYGRYQETQYF.

CDR3 protein: CATSDPDRFYEQYF. CDR3 sequence (DNA): TGTGCCACCAGTGACCCGGACAGATTCTACGAGCAGTACTTC. V gene TRBV24-1 combines with J gene TRBJ2-7; D perhaps matches TRBD1 (6 bases). The CDR3 is 14 residues long. V lost 4 bases to trimming and J lost 3 bases, with 12 bases between them. Germline CDR1 is KGHDR and CDR2 is SFDVKD.

This clonotype occurred a few times. This chain connects TRBV20-1 to TRBJ2-7, with 10 bases that match TRBD2. The CDR3 totals 15 residues. Trimming took 0 bases from V and 7 from J; bases not matched to a gene: 9. CDR1 DFQATT and CDR2 SNEGSKA come from the germline V gene (reference sequence). The CDR3 DNA reads as TGCAGTGCTAGAGAGGCTACTAGCGGGGCGGGGGAGCAGTACTTC. This encodes CSAREATSGAGEQYF.

The chain is built from TRBV6-5 and TRBJ1-2; weak D call: TRBD1 (6 bases). The CDR3 runs 13 residues. CDR1 is MNHEY and CDR2 is SVGAGI in the germline V gene. V lost 6 bases and J 6 bases, leaving 14 bases between the germline ends. CDR3 DNA sequence: TGTGCCAGCAGGCCAGGGGAGGCTAATGGCTACACCTTC. Encoded protein: CASRPGEANGYTF.

CDR3 coding DNA: TGCAGTACGGTAGGGGCCTCCTACAATGAGCAGTTCTTC. Translation: CSTVGASYNEQFF. The chain employs TRBV20-1 and TRBJ2-1; TRBD1 might be the D (5 bases). V was trimmed by 8 bases and J by 0 bases, leaving 11 bases between them. CDR3 length: 13 amino acids. Germline CDR1 reads DFQATT; CDR2 reads SNEGSKA (reference sequence).

J is TRBJ1-1 and V is TRBV25-1; D ambiguous. The germline V gene encodes CDR1 MGHDK and CDR2 SYGVNS. The CDR3 contains 15 residues. The V gene lost 3 bases and the J gene lost 6 bases, with 17 bases spanning the gap. CDR3 nucleotide sequence: TGTGCCAGCAGTGATTTGACGCGTGGGAGACCTGAAGCTTTCTTT. Translating it yields CASSDLTRGRPEAFF.

The V call is TRBV5-1, the J call TRBJ2-1; D gene uncertain. CDR1 is SGHRS, CDR2 YFSETQ, per germline. CDR3 length: 13 amino acids. Trimming left V 0 bases short and J 4 bases short, with 5 bases between. The CDR3 coding sequence is TGCGCCAGCAGCTTGGGTTGGTACAATGAGCAGTTCTTC. Amino acid sequence: CASSLGWYNEQFF.

The chain joins TRBV29-1 to TRBJ2-3; TRBD2 matches 10 bases. CDR1 is SQVTM, CDR2 ANQGSEA, per germline. The junction had 13 bases not matched to a gene; V was cut back by 4 bases and J by 6 bases. This CDR3 has 16 amino acids. CDR3 in DNA: TGCAGCGTTGTGGGGAGCGGGGGGGCTCTGGACGATACGCAGTATTTT. Translating it yields CSVVGSGGALDDTQYF.

The rearrangement links TRBV7-8 to TRBJ2-5; possible D gene TRBD2, 5 bases. There are 15 residues in the CDR3. CDR1 and CDR2 (germline): SGHVS, FQNEAQ. The V end lost 1 base, the J end lost 4 bases, and 13 bases lay between the germline ends. The CDR3 sequence is CASSLGQTRAETQYF. CDR3 DNA sequence: TGTGCCAGCAGCTTAGGACAAACGAGGGCAGAGACCCAGTACTTC. The entire variable domain, with the rest obtained from reference TRBV7-8 and TRBJ2-5, is as follows: GAGVSQSPRYKVAKRGQDVALRCDPISGHVSLFWYQQALGQGPEFLTYFQNEAQLDKSGLPSDRFFAERPEGSVSTLKIQRTQQEDSAVYLCASSLGQTRAETQYFGPGTRLLVL.

V gene TRBV3-1 combines with J gene TRBJ2-1; 9 positions match TRBD2. Losses at the gene ends were 4 bases for V and 3 bases for J; bases not matched to a gene: 4. CDR1 and CDR2 from the germline V gene are LGHDT and YNNKEL (reference sequence). The CDR3 is 15 amino acids. The CDR3 spells CASSPTSGHYNEQFF. In nucleotides, the CDR3 is TGTGCCAGCAGCCCCACTAGCGGGCACTACAATGAGCAGTTCTTC.

The J gene is TRBJ2-1, the V gene TRBV10-3, with 12 bases lining up with TRBD2. Germline V gene data show CDR1 as ENHRY and CDR2 as SYGVKD. The length of the CDR3 is 16 residues. With V trimmed by 2 bases and J by 2 bases, 1 base remained unmatched. The CDR3 is CAISEGLAGPYNEQFF. The CDR3, as DNA: TGTGCCATCAGTGAGGGACTAGCGGGACCCTACAATGAGCAGTTCTTC.

The V gene is TRBV5-1, the J gene TRBJ2-2, with unresolved D. Germline-derived CDR1 and CDR2 are SGHRS and YFSETQ. Trimming removed 4 bases from V and 4 bases from J, with 8 bases in between. The CDR3 is 13 residues long. The CDR3 DNA sequence: TGCGCCAGCAGCCCATACATCACCGGGGAGCTGTTTTTT. Translating gives CASSPYITGELFF.

This clonotype was picked up many times. This chain links TRBV10-2 with TRBJ1-6, with D perhaps matching TRBD1 (5 bases). The CDR3 totals 14 residues. In germline, CDR1 is WSHSY, CDR2 SAAADI. Trimming removed 3 bases from V and 8 bases from J, with 11 bases in between. CDR3 nucleotides: TGCGCCAGCAGTGATTGGGGGATTGATTCACCCCTCCACTTT. Encoded protein: CASSDWGIDSPLHF.

V and J are TRBV12-3 or TRBV12-4 and TRBJ2-4, with a possible D match to TRBD1 (7 bases). This CDR3 comprises 19 residues. Trimming took off 5 bases at V and 0 bases at J, with 23 bases between the two ends. The DNA of the CDR3 is TGTGCCAGCAGTAGATGGGACAGTCGAGGGGGACTAGCCAAAAACATTCAGTACTTC. Amino acid sequence: CASSRWDSRGGLAKNIQYF.

The table lists this clonotype with a few counts. The CDR3 ends on some other residue instead of the conserved phenylalanine or tryptophan, so this is likely a read error. It is unclear where the CDR3 begins or ends on the DNA, so no DNA is shown, and the CDR3 is as TCRdb lists it. This chain connects TRBV21-1 to TRBJ2-5; the tabulated D call, TRBD2, remains unverified against the DNA. TRBV21-1 is annotated as a pseudogene. The CDR3 sequence runs 16 residues, both termini included. The CDR3 loop is CASSKWGHLASGEQYV.

This clonotype was seen only a few times. The gene calls are TRBV9 and TRBJ1-3; 7 bases agree with TRBD1. Germline CDR1 SGDLS, CDR2 YYNGEE. V dropped 0 bases and J dropped 4; count of bases not matched to a gene: 10. The CDR3 has 17 amino acids. CDR3 amino acids: CASSVAGQGVAGNTIYF. The CDR3 nucleotides are TGTGCCAGCAGCGTAGCTGGCCAGGGGGTTGCCGGAAACACCATATATTTT.